This TCR beta chain is from a study of technical replicates of blood from a few donors. Method: immunoSEQ multiplex PCR; TCRdb's copy keeps in-frame clones and lacks some. The sample records 78,000 or so clones, about 88% being singletons. Per the germline V gene, CDR1 is MNHEY and CDR2 is SVGAGI. The junction had 4 bases not matched to a gene; V was cut back by 4 bases and J by 0 bases. The CDR3 is 16 residues long. The TCR comes from a human donor in good health. Sequencing was carried out using T cells isolated from PBMCs. This chain joins TRBV6-5 and TRBJ2-7; the match to TRBD2 covers 12 bases. The DNA for the CDR3 is TGTGCCAGCAGTTTTCTAGCGGGGGGGATCTCCTACGAGCAGTACTTC. It specifies CASSFLAGGISYEQYF.